A single sample gave rise to the 4 T cell receptor beta chains below, sequenced in a study of T cells in Graves' hyperthyroidism and ophthalmopathy. The CDR3 regions of TCR beta were amplified from RNA transcripts. During a first-round RT-PCR of the TCR CDR3, the HTBI primer set was used. TCRdb re-derived calls from the multiplex PCR reads in MiXCR, one entry per CDR3 protein. Of fewer than 450,000 distinct CDR3 sequences in the sample, approximately 17% were seen once. The sample consisted of blood. The receptor set was obtained from a woman aged 25 to 39 with Graves' hyperthyroidism that later progressed to Graves' ophthalmopathy.

This clonotype has just a few counts. Sequence at one end of the junction differs from germline and may be a read error. The chain combines TRBV6-2 or TRBV6-3 with TRBJ1-1; possible D gene TRBD1, 6 bases. The CDR3 is 15 amino acids. Germline-derived CDR1 and CDR2 are MNHEY and SVGEGT. This CDR3 reads CASSYRTTGPTEASF. The CDR3 coding sequence is TGTGCCAGCAGTTACAGGACTACAGGGCCGACTGAAGCTTCCTTT.

This clonotype was counted at least ten times. J is TRBJ2-5 and V is TRBV20-1; 7 nucleotides agree with TRBD2. Unmatched junction bases numbered 7, after V lost 3 bases and J lost 0 bases. This CDR3 spans 15 amino acids. Germline assignment: CDR1 DFQATT and CDR2 SNEGSKA (reference sequence). This chain's CDR3 is CSASIRGGNQETQYF. The CDR3 DNA reads as TGCAGTGCTAGTATCCGCGGGGGAAACCAAGAGACCCAGTACTTC.

This clonotype was observed a handful of times. CDR3 DNA: TGTGCCAGCAGCCGAAACTACGGGACAGGCGCCTACGAGCAGTACTTC. Translated, it gives CASSRNYGTGAYEQYF. The chain carries TRBV14 and TRBJ2-7; 8 bases align to TRBD1. Looked up from germline, CDR1 is SGHDN and CDR2 is FVKESK. V was pared by 4 bases and J by 2 bases, with 10 bases of the junction left unmatched. CDR3 length equals 16 residues.

This clonotype was seen at least ten times. The chain has TRBV28 and TRBJ1-2, with D unresolved. V was clipped by 5 bases and J by 3 bases, with 19 bases between them. From germline, CDR1 is MDHEN and CDR2 SYDVKM. This CDR3 is 16 amino acids long. The CDR3, as DNA: TGTGCCAGCAGTGGGCCTCTCTTACAGTTTTACTATGGCTACACCTTC. This translates into CASSGPLLQFYYGYTF.